These T cell receptor beta chains were read from a single sample in a study of memory CD4+ T cells and cytomegalovirus serostatus. Profiled with immunoSEQ multiplex PCR; TCRdb holds only in-frame clones, not every one. This sample has under 70,000 clones, with about 81% found just once. The sequencing sample was made of memory CD4+ T cells from blood. Receptor source: an adult in good health and CMV-seronegative. The CDR3 runs from the conserved cysteine through the conserved F or W. Fields, in order: CDR3 protein, V gene.

cdr3_aa: CASSLQGAADTQYF
v_call: TRBV5-5

cdr3_aa: CASSRRGNTEAFF
v_call: TRBV7-9

cdr3_aa: CASSPRRQGYSGANVLTF
v_call: TRBV18

cdr3_aa: CASSIGNRVADTQYF
v_call: TRBV19

cdr3_aa: CASSQRPGGSVMIGELFF
v_call: TRBV4-1

cdr3_aa: CASSIPMSPNTEAFF
v_call: TRBV19

cdr3_aa: CAWSKRAHEQFF
v_call: TRBV30

cdr3_aa: CASSEDLMGNSPLHF
v_call: TRBV5-4

cdr3_aa: CASSLATGGFSSYNEQFF
v_call: TRBV5-1

cdr3_aa: CASSRQGVHEKLFF
v_call: TRBV11-2

cdr3_aa: CASSQEGSFLGNEKLFF
v_call: TRBV4-3

cdr3_aa: CASSLGLTTSPLHF
v_call: TRBV5-6

cdr3_aa: CASSTNRKNTEAFF
v_call: TRBV6-5

cdr3_aa: CASSVSGYSNQPQHF
v_call: TRBV6-1

cdr3_aa: CASMVDRGPNQPQHF
v_call: TRBV2

cdr3_aa: CASSVIPSGAQETQYF
v_call: TRBV9

cdr3_aa: CASSVGAYSGNTIYF
v_call: TRBV5-4

cdr3_aa: CASSTGASGNTIYF
v_call: TRBV19

cdr3_aa: CASSGGQGATINQPQHF
v_call: TRBV19

cdr3_aa: CASSQVLYPGGSYEQYF
v_call: TRBV4-2

cdr3_aa: CASSIGGTTTNEKLFF
v_call: TRBV19

cdr3_aa: CASSLAGAGGKDTQYF
v_call: TRBV7-8

cdr3_aa: CASPGGQSSGNTIYF
v_call: TRBV7-9

cdr3_aa: CASSPYGTGGSDTQYF
v_call: TRBV28

cdr3_aa: CASSQLAWEQYF
v_call: TRBV6-6

cdr3_aa: CASKRGQGLYGYTF
v_call: TRBV6-5

cdr3_aa: CASSLRSMPSTDTQYF
v_call: TRBV27

cdr3_aa: CASSHPDRGPDKNIQYF
v_call: TRBV4-1

cdr3_aa: CASSPGQGGGEQYF
v_call: TRBV9

cdr3_aa: CASSNTGPASTDTQYF
v_call: TRBV14

cdr3_aa: CAISDSGRPTEAFF
v_call: TRBV10-3

cdr3_aa: CASSLARGRARTEAFF
v_call: TRBV7-9

cdr3_aa: CASSSGTGDQETQYF
v_call: TRBV5-1

cdr3_aa: CASSPREGFTEAFF
v_call: TRBV7-8

cdr3_aa: CASSAGDGYNEQFF
v_call: TRBV6-1

cdr3_aa: CASSFGALETQYF
v_call: TRBV28

cdr3_aa: CASSLGTAGDTDTQYF
v_call: TRBV4-2

cdr3_aa: CASRHVRGHGYTF
v_call: TRBV11-2

cdr3_aa: CASSSQGGSGTDTQYF
v_call: TRBV7-3

cdr3_aa: CASSPPGTLGTQYF
v_call: TRBV18

cdr3_aa: CASSVGAGGYEQYF
v_call: TRBV5-6

cdr3_aa: CASGDSTNEKLFF
v_call: TRBV10-1

cdr3_aa: CASSERPGTNEKLFF
v_call: TRBV5-4

cdr3_aa: CASSLALQARGYGYTF
v_call: TRBV5-1